The next 25 T cell receptor beta chains were all read from a single sample in a study of CD8 T cells in ankylosing spondylitis (dated by TCRdb to 2015 to 2018). The antigens for these receptors are not known. Here is what the overall study found, with its caveats: A TCR beta motif made up of several highly homologous amino acid variants appeared to be characteristic of blood from ankylosing spondylitis patients.

The library was built by means of 5' RACE. TCRdb records Illumina HiSeq 2500 as the sequencer. In-frame beta chains were kept once TCRdb had trimmed the public reads at Q25 with fastp and called clones with MiXCR. One record per CDR3 amino acid sequence lists the most common genes and DNA. Present in this sample are some 240,000 distinct CDR3 sequences, 7.3% of which were seen just once. More than 13% of the sample comes from the top ten. The sequencing sample was made of blood, either unsorted or a sorted T cell fraction (not recorded which). The receptors were sampled from a male donor with ankylosing spondylitis.

This clonotype was counted many times. This chain joins TRBV27 and TRBJ1-2, with D tentatively TRBD1 (6 bases). Trimming cost V 3 bases and J 4 bases, with 9 bases left between them. The CDR3 sequence is 13 residues long. CDR1 MNHEY and CDR2 SMNVEV come from the germline V gene (reference sequence). The CDR3 DNA reads as TGTGCCAGCAGTTTGACCAGGGGCTATGGCTACACCTTC. The encoded protein is CASSLTRGYGYTF.

This clonotype showed up many times. The genes are TRBV5-5 and TRBJ1-5, with 8 nucleotides matching TRBD1. This CDR3 is built from 15 residues. Germline CDR1 and CDR2: SGHKS and YYEKEE (reference sequence). The junction had 7 bases not matched to a gene; V was cut back by 3 bases and J by 5 bases. The CDR3 nucleotides read TGTGCCAGCAGCTGGGACAGGTCCCTTTATCAGCCCCAGCATTTT. Amino acids: CASSWDRSLYQPQHF.

The table lists this clonotype with many counts. The chain carries TRBV7-8 and TRBJ2-1, with D perhaps matching TRBD1 or TRBD2 (5 bases each). Germline loops: CDR1 SGHVS, CDR2 FQNEAQ. CDR3 length equals 16 residues. The V end was cut by 5 bases, the J end by 4 bases, with 18 bases between. The CDR3 spells CASSQYTEGWYNEQFF. The DNA of the CDR3 is TGTGCCAGCAGCCAATACACCGAGGGGTGGTACAATGAGCAGTTCTTC.

In its sample, this clonotype was seen many times. The chain recombines TRBV7-9 with TRBJ2-7; possible D gene TRBD1, 6 bases. Between the trimmed V and J ends, which lost 5 bases and 0 bases, there was a span of 14 bases. The CDR3 sequence is 15 residues long. Germline assignment: CDR1 SEHNR and CDR2 FQNEAQ (reference sequence). CDR3 bases: TGTGCCAGCAGCATCCCCGGGACAACCTCCTACGAGCAGTACTTC. This gives the protein CASSIPGTTSYEQYF.

Many counts were recorded for this clonotype. The chain links TRBV7-9 to TRBJ1-1; D is uncertain. Germline loops: CDR1 SEHNR, CDR2 FQNEAQ (reference sequence). The CDR3 contains 16 residues. V lost 5 bases and J 4 bases, leaving 20 bases between the germline ends. The CDR3 sequence: CASSPTAAKRVTEAFF. DNA for the CDR3: TGTGCCAGCAGCCCTACGGCAGCGAAAAGAGTCACTGAAGCTTTCTTT.

This clonotype was seen at least ten times. The chain is built from TRBV7-9 and TRBJ2-1; 7 nucleotides line up with TRBD1. With V trimmed by 5 bases and J by 8 bases, 3 bases remained unmatched. The CDR3 contains 12 residues. Germline V lookup: CDR1 SEHNR, CDR2 FQNEAQ (reference sequence). The CDR3 sequence: CASSPGGDEQFF. CDR3 DNA sequence: TGTGCCAGCAGCCCAGGGGGAGATGAGCAGTTCTTC.

In its sample, this clonotype was seen many times. The V gene is TRBV9, the J gene TRBJ2-7, with D maybe TRBD1 (5 bases). Trimming stripped 1 base from V and 1 base from J, with 9 bases between. Germline V lookup: CDR1 SGDLS, CDR2 YYNGEE. The CDR3 contains 14 residues. CDR3 residues: CASSVSAGSYEQYF. CDR3 DNA sequence: TGTGCCAGCAGCGTATCAGCAGGGTCCTACGAGCAGTACTTC.

This clonotype was seen a handful of times. The rearrangement joins TRBV11-2 to TRBJ2-1; TRBD1 might be the D (6 bases). CDR1 is SGHAT, CDR2 FQNNGV, per germline. The V end lost 5 bases, the J end lost 6 bases, and 17 bases lay between the germline ends. The CDR3 has 15 amino acids. The CDR3 is CASSRGFRGSNEQFF. For the CDR3, the DNA is TGTGCCAGCAGCCGCGGATTCAGGGGATCCAATGAGCAGTTCTTC.

The chain is built from TRBV6-1 and TRBJ2-7; 8 nucleotides agree with TRBD1. The V and J ends lost 6 bases and 2 bases, in that order; junction bases with no gene match: 12. The CDR3 is 16 amino acids. Germline V CDR1 and CDR2: MNHNS, SASEGT. CDR3 nucleotide sequence: TGTGCCAGCAGCTGGGGGGACAGGTCCACTACCTACGAGCAGTACTTC. It codes for CASSWGDRSTTYEQYF.

This clonotype was picked up many times. This sequence joins TRBV27 and TRBJ1-2, with TRBD1 identical over 10 bases. The CDR3 is 16 amino acids. Per germline, CDR1 MNHEY and CDR2 SMNVEV (reference sequence). With 4 bases clipped from V and 5 bases from J, the junction kept 10 bases outside the gene matches. This CDR3 reads CASSSSQWTGGYGYTF. The DNA of the CDR3 is TGTGCCAGCAGTTCCTCTCAATGGACAGGGGGATATGGCTACACCTTC.

This clonotype came up many times. This chain uses TRBV7-9 with TRBJ2-7; a weak D match, TRBD1 (5 bases). V lost 5 bases and J 5 bases, leaving 13 bases between the germline ends. Germline V gene lookup returns CDR1 SEHNR and CDR2 FQNEAQ (reference sequence). The CDR3 spans 13 residues. CDR3 loop: CASSLMGQNEQYF. For the CDR3, the DNA is TGTGCCAGCAGCCTCATGGGGCAAAACGAGCAGTACTTC.

The CDR3 DNA reads as TGTGCCATCAGTGAAAGATCTAGCGGGTATACGCAGTATTTT. Amino acid sequence: CAISERSSGYTQYF. The chain recombines TRBV10-3 with TRBJ2-3; TRBD2 agrees at 8 bases. Germline V gene data show CDR1 as ENHRY and CDR2 as SYGVKD. The CDR3 runs to 14 residues. Germline trimming cut 3 bases from V and 7 bases from J; bases unmatched to any gene: 6.

This chain joins TRBV7-9 and TRBJ1-2; D may be TRBD1 (5 bases). Per the germline V gene, CDR1 is SEHNR and CDR2 is FQNEAQ (reference sequence). This CDR3 region has 14 residues. The V end lost 2 bases, the J end lost 5 bases, and 12 bases lay between the germline ends. CDR3: CASSLNDGGYGYTF. Here the CDR3 DNA reads TGTGCCAGCAGCTTAAACGATGGGGGTTATGGCTACACCTTC.

This clonotype was detected ten times or more. The DNA of the CDR3 is TGTGCCAGCAGTCCACCCACCTACGAGCAGTACTTC. As protein: CASSPPTYEQYF. The chain joins TRBV28 to TRBJ2-7; D ambiguous. This CDR3 is 12 amino acids long. The V gene lost 5 bases and the J gene lost 2 bases, with 7 bases spanning the gap. Germline CDR1 is MDHEN and CDR2 is SYDVKM.

This chain joins TRBV6-1 and TRBJ1-2; no clear D. The CDR3 consists of 13 residues. Per germline, CDR1 MNHNS and CDR2 SASEGT. Trimming pared 6 bases from V and 7 bases from J, leaving 15 bases between. The CDR3 reads CASSLGRSAGYTF. CDR3 coding DNA: TGTGCCAGCAGCCTCGGGCGTTCGGCTGGCTACACCTTC.

This clonotype appeared many times. V usage is TRBV4-1 and J usage is TRBJ1-1; D may be TRBD1 (6 bases). Trimming shortened V by 1 base and J by 6 bases, and 15 bases separated the two germline ends. CDR1 and CDR2 from the germline V gene are MGHRA and YSYEKL. This CDR3 is 15 amino acids long. The CDR3 DNA reads as TGCGCCAGCAGCCAAGGTGGGGGAGGGGGTTCTGAAGCTTTCTTT. Protein product: CASSQGGGGGSEAFF.

The sample holds many counts of this clonotype. The chain is built from TRBV12-3 or TRBV12-4 and TRBJ1-6; 7 bases map to TRBD1. After removal of 5 bases from V and 1 base from J, the junction contained 5 bases not matched to a gene. This CDR3 spans 16 amino acids. CDR3 amino acids: CASSPQGGSYNSPLHF. The CDR3 bases are TGTGCCAGCAGTCCCCAGGGGGGGTCCTATAATTCACCCCTCCACTTT.

This rearrangement joins TRBV7-8 to TRBJ2-2; D is undetermined. Trimming left V 2 bases short and J 4 bases short, with 11 bases between. CDR3 length equals 15 residues. The germline gives CDR1 SGHVS, CDR2 FQNEAQ. This CDR3 is CASSLIRVITGELFF. CDR3 DNA: TGTGCCAGCAGCTTAATACGGGTAATCACCGGGGAGCTGTTTTTT.

Many counts were recorded for this clonotype. V is TRBV28 and J is TRBJ2-7; 7 bases map to TRBD1. This CDR3 is 14 amino acids long. Germline V CDR1 and CDR2: MDHEN, SYDVKM. The V and J ends lost 5 bases and 2 bases, in that order; junction bases with no gene match: 6. CDR3: CASSTPDRAYEQYF. The CDR3 DNA sequence: TGTGCCAGCAGTACACCCGACAGGGCCTACGAGCAGTACTTC.

This clonotype has a count of ten or more. The CDR3 here is CASSLAASGRYTGELFF. The DNA of the CDR3 is TGCGCCAGCAGCTTGGCCGCTAGCGGGAGATACACCGGGGAGCTGTTTTTT. This chain connects TRBV5-1 to TRBJ2-2; 10 bases are shared with TRBD2. CDR1 and CDR2 (germline): SGHRS, YFSETQ. J lost 3 bases, V lost 0 bases, and 5 bases had no gene match. The CDR3 is 17 residues long.

Ten or more counts support this clonotype. The V gene is TRBV7-2, the J gene TRBJ2-3; the D is unclear. V was cut by 5 bases and J by 0 bases, with 3 bases left in between. Germline V lookup: CDR1 SGHTA, CDR2 FQGNSA. The CDR3 length is 12 residues. CDR3 amino acids: CASSISTDTQYF. CDR3 in DNA: TGTGCCAGCAGCATCAGCACAGATACGCAGTATTTT.

This clonotype was seen a handful of times. Here the CDR3 DNA reads TGTGCCAGCAGTCCGGGACAGGGAGGAGAAAAACTGTTTTTT. Its translation: CASSPGQGGEKLFF. The J gene is TRBJ1-4, the V gene TRBV12-3 or TRBV12-4; 9 bases are shared with TRBD1. V was clipped by 5 bases and J by 8 bases; unmatched bases: 6. The CDR3 consists of 14 residues.

At least ten counts were recorded for this clonotype. V and J are TRBV4-3 and TRBJ2-1; 7 bases agree with TRBD2. Trimming took 3 bases from V and 4 from J; bases not matched to a gene: 6. CDR3 length: 15 amino acids. Germline CDR1 and CDR2: LGHNA and YSLEER. For the CDR3, the DNA is TGCGCCAGCAGCCAGGGAGGGGACTATTACAATGAGCAGTTCTTC. Protein product: CASSQGGDYYNEQFF.

This clonotype came up many times. This chain joins TRBV6-5 and TRBJ2-1, with TRBD1 matching over 10 bases. J gave up 2 bases and V 0 bases, and 4 bases lay outside the gene matches. Germline loops: CDR1 MNHEY, CDR2 SVGAGI. This CDR3 spans 17 amino acids. The CDR3 DNA sequence: TGTGCCAGCAGTTACTCGAGGGGACAGGGGACCTACAATGAGCAGTTCTTC. It encodes CASSYSRGQGTYNEQFF.

This clonotype was picked up a small number of times. The chain combines TRBV7-9 with TRBJ2-7; D ambiguous. This CDR3 spans 14 amino acids. Trimming left V 3 bases short and J 5 bases short, with 14 bases between. Germline V CDR1 and CDR2: SEHNR, FQNEAQ (reference sequence). CDR3 loop: CASSFEGSRDEQYF. The CDR3 DNA is TGTGCCAGCAGCTTCGAAGGGTCGAGAGACGAGCAGTACTTC.